This TCR beta chain stems from a study of T cell repertoires in cytomegalovirus infection. Study context: Use of recently identified HLA-C-restricted and well-studied HLA-B-restricted CMV epitopes was part of the study.

Germline loops: CDR1 SSHAT, CDR2 FNYEAQ (reference sequence). This CDR3 contains 13 residues. TCRdb processed the reads anew with MiXCR; each CDR3 protein has one entry. The sample has roughly 80,000 distinct CDR3 sequences; under 30% are singletons. Study findings and constraints: Cumulative frequency (of public TCR beta family members) identified carriers of CMV plus the relevant HLA.

This clonotype has more than one count but fewer than ten. What it binds is not known. The junction departs from the called germline gene at one end, perhaps through a read error. The sample consisted of CD8+ T cells from cultured PBMCs, taken from culture after CMV antigen stimulation. This chain joins TRBV7-7 and TRBJ1-2, with unresolved D. This TCR came from a human donor in good health (CMV status not recorded). Some clones in this sample may be carry-over from other donors' samples. CDR3 amino acids: CASSLGLTYGYTF. The CDR3 coding sequence is TGTGCTAGCAGCTTAGGACTGACTTATGGCTACACCTTC. The variable domain in full, with the rest retrieved from reference TRBV7-7 and TRBJ1-2, is GAGVSQSPRYKVTKRGQDVTLRCDPISSHATLYWYQQALGQGPEFLTYFNYEAQPDKSGLPSDRFSAERPEGSISTLTIQRTEQRDSAMYRCASSLGLTYGYTFGSGTRLTVV.